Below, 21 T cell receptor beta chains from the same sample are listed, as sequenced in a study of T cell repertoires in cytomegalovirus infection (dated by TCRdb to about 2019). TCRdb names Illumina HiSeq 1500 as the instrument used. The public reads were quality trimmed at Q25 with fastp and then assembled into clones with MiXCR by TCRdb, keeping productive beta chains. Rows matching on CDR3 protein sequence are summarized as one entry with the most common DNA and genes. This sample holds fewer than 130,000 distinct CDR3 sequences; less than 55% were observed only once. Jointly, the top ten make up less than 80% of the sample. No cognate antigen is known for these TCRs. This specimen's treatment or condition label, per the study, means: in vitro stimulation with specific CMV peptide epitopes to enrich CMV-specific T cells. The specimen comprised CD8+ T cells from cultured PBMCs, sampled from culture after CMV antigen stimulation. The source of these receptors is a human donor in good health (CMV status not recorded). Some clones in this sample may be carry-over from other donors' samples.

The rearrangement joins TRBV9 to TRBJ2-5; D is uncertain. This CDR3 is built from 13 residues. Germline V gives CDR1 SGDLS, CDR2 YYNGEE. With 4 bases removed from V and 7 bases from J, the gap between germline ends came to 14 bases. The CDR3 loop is CASSPPRSATQYF. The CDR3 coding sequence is TGTGCCAGCAGCCCCCCGAGGAGCGCGACCCAGTACTTC.

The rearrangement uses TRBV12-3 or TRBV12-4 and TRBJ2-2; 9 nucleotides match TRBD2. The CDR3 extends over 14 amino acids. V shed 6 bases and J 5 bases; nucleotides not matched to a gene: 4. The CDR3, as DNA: TGTGCCAGCAGCCTTACTAGCGGGACCGGGGAGCTGTTTTTT. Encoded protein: CASSLTSGTGELFF.

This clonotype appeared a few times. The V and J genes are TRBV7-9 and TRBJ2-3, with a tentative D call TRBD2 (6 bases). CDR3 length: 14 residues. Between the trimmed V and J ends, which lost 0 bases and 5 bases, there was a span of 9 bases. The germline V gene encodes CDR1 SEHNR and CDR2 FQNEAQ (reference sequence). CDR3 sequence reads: CASSLAGGKDTQYF. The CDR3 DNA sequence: TGTGCCAGCAGCTTAGCGGGCGGGAAAGATACGCAGTATTTT.

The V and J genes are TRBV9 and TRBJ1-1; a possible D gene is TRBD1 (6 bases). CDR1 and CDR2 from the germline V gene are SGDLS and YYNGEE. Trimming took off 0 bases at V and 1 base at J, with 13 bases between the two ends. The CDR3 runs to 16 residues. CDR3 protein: CASSVEGGLGNTEAFF. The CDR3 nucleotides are TGTGCCAGCAGCGTAGAGGGGGGGCTGGGGAACACTGAAGCTTTCTTT.

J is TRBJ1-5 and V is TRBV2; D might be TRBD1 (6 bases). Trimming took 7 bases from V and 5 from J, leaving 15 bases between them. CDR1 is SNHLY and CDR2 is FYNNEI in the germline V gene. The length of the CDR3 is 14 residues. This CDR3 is CASTEQGLHQPQHF. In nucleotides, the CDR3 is TGTGCCAGCACCGAACAGGGTCTTCATCAGCCCCAGCATTTT.

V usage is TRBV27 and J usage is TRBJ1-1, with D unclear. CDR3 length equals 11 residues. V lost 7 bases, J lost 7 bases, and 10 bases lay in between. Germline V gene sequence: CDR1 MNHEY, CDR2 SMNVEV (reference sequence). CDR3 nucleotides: TGTGCCAGCATGAGACGGTTTGAAGCTTTCTTT. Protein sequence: CASMRRFEAFF.

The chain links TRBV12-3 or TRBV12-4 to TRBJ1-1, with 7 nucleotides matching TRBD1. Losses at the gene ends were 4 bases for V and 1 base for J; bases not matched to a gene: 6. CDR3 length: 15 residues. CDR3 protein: CASSWGQPRNTEAFF. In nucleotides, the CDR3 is TGTGCCAGCAGTTGGGGACAGCCTCGGAACACTGAAGCTTTCTTT.

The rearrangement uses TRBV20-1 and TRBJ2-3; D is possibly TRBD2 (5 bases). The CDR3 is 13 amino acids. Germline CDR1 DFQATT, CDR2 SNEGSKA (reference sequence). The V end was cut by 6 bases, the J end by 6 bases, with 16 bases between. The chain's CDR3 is CSAFSGIGDTQYF. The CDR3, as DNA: TGCAGTGCCTTTTCGGGGATCGGGGATACGCAGTATTTT.

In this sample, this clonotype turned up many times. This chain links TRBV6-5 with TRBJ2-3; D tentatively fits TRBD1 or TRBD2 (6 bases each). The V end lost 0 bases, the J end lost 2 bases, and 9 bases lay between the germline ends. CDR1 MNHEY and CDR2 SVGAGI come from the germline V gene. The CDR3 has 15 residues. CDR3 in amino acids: CASSYSWGATDTQYF. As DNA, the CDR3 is TGTGCCAGCAGTTACTCGTGGGGGGCCACAGATACGCAGTATTTT.

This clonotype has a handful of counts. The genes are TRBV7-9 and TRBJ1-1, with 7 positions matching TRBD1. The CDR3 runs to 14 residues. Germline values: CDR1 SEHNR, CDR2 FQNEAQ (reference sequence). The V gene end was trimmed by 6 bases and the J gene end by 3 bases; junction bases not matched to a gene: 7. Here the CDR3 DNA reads TGTGCCAGCAGACAGGGGATGGGCCACACTGAAGCTTTCTTT. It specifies CASRQGMGHTEAFF.

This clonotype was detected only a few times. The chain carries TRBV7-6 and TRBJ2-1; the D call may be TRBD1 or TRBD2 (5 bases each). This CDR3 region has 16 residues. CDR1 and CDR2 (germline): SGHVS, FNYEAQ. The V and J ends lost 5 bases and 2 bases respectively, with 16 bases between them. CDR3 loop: CASSPDPGRPYNEQFF. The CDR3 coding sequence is TGTGCCAGCAGCCCAGACCCGGGACGACCCTACAATGAGCAGTTCTTC.

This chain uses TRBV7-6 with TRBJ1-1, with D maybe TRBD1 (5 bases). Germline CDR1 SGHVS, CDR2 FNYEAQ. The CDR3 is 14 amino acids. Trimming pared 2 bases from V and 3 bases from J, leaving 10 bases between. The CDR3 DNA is TGTGCCAGCAGCTTAAGGGGACGGGACACTGAAGCTTTCTTT. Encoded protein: CASSLRGRDTEAFF. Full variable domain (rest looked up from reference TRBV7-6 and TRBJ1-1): GAGVSQSPRYKVTKRGQDVALRCDPISGHVSLYWYRQALGQGPEFLTYFNYEAQQDKSGLPNDRFSAERPEGSISTLTIQRTEQRDSAMYRCASSLRGRDTEAFFGQGTRLTVV.

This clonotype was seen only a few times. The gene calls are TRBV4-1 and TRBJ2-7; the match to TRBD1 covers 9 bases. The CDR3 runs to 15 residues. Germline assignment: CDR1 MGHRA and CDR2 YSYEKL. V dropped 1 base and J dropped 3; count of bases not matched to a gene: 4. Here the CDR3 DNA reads TGCGCCAGCAGCCAAGTCGCGGACAGGGGCTACGAGCAGTACTTC. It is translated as CASSQVADRGYEQYF.

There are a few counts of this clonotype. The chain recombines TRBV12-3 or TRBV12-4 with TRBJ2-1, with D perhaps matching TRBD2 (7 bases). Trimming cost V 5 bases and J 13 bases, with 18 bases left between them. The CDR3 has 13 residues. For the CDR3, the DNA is TGTGCCAGCAGTATCGGGGGGCGCCTCTATCAGTTCTTC. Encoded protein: CASSIGGRLYQFF.

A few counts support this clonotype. CDR3 sequence reads: CASSALAGADTQYF. The CDR3 nucleotides are TGTGCCAGCAGCGCACTAGCGGGGGCGGATACGCAGTATTTT. The chain has TRBV5-5 and TRBJ2-3; 11 positions agree with TRBD2. The CDR3 is 14 amino acids. The V gene end was trimmed by 4 bases and the J gene end by 6 bases; junction bases not matched to a gene: 4. Germline values: CDR1 SGHKS, CDR2 YYEKEE (reference sequence).

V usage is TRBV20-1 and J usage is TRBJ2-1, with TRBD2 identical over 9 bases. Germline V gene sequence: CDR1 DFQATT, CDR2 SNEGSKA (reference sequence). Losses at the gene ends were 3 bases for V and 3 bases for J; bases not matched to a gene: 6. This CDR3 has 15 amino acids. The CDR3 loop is CSASRGGAYYNEQFF. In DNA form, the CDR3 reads TGCAGTGCTAGCCGCGGGGGGGCATACTACAATGAGCAGTTCTTC.

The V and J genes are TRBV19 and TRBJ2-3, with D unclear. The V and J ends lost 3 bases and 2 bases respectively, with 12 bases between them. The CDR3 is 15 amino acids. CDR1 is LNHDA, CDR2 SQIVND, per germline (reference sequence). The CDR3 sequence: CASSIYFSYTDTQYF. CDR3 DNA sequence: TGTGCCAGTAGTATCTACTTCAGCTACACAGATACGCAGTATTTT.

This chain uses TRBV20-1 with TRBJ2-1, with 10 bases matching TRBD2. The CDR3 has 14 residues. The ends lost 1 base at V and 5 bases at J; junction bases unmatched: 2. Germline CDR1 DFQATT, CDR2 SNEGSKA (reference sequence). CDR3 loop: CSARGLAGDNEQFF. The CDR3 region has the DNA TGCAGTGCTAGAGGGCTAGCGGGGGACAATGAGCAGTTCTTC.

The CDR3 region has the DNA TGTGCCAGCAGCCTTATACTCACCTACGAGCAGTACTTC. It is translated as CASSLILTYEQYF. The V gene is TRBV7-2, the J gene TRBJ2-7; D remains ambiguous. The CDR3 sequence is 13 residues long. The germline gives CDR1 SGHTA, CDR2 FQGNSA. The ends were cut back, 5 bases at V and 2 bases at J, with 10 bases in the middle.

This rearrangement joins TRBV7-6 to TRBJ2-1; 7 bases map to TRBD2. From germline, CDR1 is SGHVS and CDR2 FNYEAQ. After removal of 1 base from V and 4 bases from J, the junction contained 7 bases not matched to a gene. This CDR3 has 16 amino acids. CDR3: CASSLVGASGYNEQFF. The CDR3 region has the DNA TGTGCCAGCAGCTTAGTCGGGGCTAGCGGTTACAATGAGCAGTTCTTC.

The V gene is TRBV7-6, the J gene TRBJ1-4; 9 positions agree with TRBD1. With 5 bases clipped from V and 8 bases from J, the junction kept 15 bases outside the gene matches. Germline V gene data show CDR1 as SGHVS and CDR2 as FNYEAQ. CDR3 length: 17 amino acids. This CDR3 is CASSLQRADRGREKLFF. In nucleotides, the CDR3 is TGTGCCAGCAGCCTACAAAGGGCGGACAGGGGCAGGGAAAAACTGTTTTTT.